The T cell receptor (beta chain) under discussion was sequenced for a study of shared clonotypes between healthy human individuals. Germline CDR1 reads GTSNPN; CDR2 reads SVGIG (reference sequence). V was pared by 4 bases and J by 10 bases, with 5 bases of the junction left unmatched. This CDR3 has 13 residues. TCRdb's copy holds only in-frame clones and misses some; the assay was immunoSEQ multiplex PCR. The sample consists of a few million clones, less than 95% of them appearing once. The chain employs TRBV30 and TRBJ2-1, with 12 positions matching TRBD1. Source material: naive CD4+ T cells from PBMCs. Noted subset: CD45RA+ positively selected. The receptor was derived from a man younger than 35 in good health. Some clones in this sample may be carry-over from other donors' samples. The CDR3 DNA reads TGTGCCTGGACTGGGACAGGGGGCGGGGAGCAGTTCTTC. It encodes CAWTGTGGGEQFF. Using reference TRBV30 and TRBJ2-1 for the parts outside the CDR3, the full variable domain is SQTIHQWPATLVQPVGSPLSLECTVEGTSNPNLYWYRQAAGRGLQLLFYSVGIGQISSEVPQNLSASRPQDRQFILSSKKLLLSDSGFYLCAWTGTGGGEQFFGPGTRLTVL.